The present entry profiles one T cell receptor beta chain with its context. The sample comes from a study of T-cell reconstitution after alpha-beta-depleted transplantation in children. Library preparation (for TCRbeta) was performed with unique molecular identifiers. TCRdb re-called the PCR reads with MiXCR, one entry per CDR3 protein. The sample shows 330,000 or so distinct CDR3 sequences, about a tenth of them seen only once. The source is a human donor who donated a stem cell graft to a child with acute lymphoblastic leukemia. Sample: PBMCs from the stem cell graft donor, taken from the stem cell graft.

The CDR3 protein is CASSSGASYEQYF. CDR3 nucleotide sequence: TGTGCCAGCAGCTCGGGAGCTTCTTACGAGCAGTACTTC. This chain connects TRBV7-9 to TRBJ2-7, with D tentatively TRBD2 (6 bases). The V gene's germline CDR1 is SEHNR and CDR2 FQNEAQ (reference sequence). The CDR3 runs to 13 residues. V gave up 4 bases and J gave up 4 bases, with 11 bases separating them.